This is a list of T cell receptor beta chains from one sample in a study of T-cell memory formation after mild COVID-19. One entry per CDR3 protein results from TCRdb running MiXCR on the 5' RACE reads. The data show 250,000 to 350,000 distinct CDR3 sequences, just under 20% seen once. Sequenced sample: PBMCs or a T cell subset sorted from them (not recorded which). These receptors were obtained from a man in his late teens or twenties who had mild COVID-19 (a few samples of this study predate the infection). Cell type and time point are not known. Each CDR3 is given with its conserved first and last residue. Each record gives: CDR3 protein, J gene, D gene, V gene. A D gene is named only where the DNA matches it firmly.

CASSLTPSSGGLNEQFF | TRBJ2-1 | TRBD2 | TRBV7-2
CASSEQGYGYTF | TRBJ1-2 | NA | TRBV25-1
CASSSGQAGGQPQHF | TRBJ1-5 | TRBD1 | TRBV7-2
CASSTDRGYEQYF | TRBJ2-7 | TRBD1 | TRBV6-4
CASSLGPNSGNQPQHF | TRBJ1-5 | NA | TRBV7-7
CASSYVGSGANVLTF | TRBJ2-6 | NA | TRBV6-2/TRBV6-3
CSATLGETQYF | TRBJ2-5 | NA | TRBV20-1
CASSRLAGWAGELFF | TRBJ2-2 | TRBD2 | TRBV6-5
CASSLAGQAYGYTF | TRBJ1-2 | TRBD1 | TRBV5-6
CASSQGPGGSSQYF | TRBJ2-5 | NA | TRBV5-1
CASAEGGGYNSPLHF | TRBJ1-6 | NA | TRBV4-1
CASRSGVLNYLDYGYTF | TRBJ1-2 | NA | TRBV28
CASSQGGTGGNTEAFF | TRBJ1-1 | TRBD1 | TRBV4-1
CASRRNTGADYGYTF | TRBJ1-2 | TRBD1 | TRBV7-3
CSARDRQVGTEAFF | TRBJ1-1 | NA | TRBV20-1
CASSRRSGVRSMDGYTF | TRBJ1-2 | NA | TRBV7-2
CASSVQGLQTQYF | TRBJ2-5 | NA | TRBV28
CASSPLPGGGTDTQYF | TRBJ2-3 | NA | TRBV4-1
CASSFQGREKLFF | TRBJ1-4 | NA | TRBV5-6
CASGQQLKETQYF | TRBJ2-5 | NA | TRBV6-2/TRBV6-3
CASSLGRHGGETQYF | TRBJ2-5 | NA | TRBV7-9
CSVSTGPNYGYTF | TRBJ1-2 | TRBD1 | TRBV29-1
CASSPAEDTQYF | TRBJ2-3 | NA | TRBV7-6
CASSDVQSNQPQHF | TRBJ1-5 | NA | TRBV12-3/TRBV12-4
CASSIGEAYTF | TRBJ1-2 | NA | TRBV19
CASSEDGANVLTF | TRBJ2-6 | NA | TRBV2
CASSLDGTSYVEQFF | TRBJ2-1 | NA | TRBV5-4
CASSRSRTANSYEQYF | TRBJ2-7 | NA | TRBV6-1
CASSYVRTVNEQFF | TRBJ2-1 | NA | TRBV6-6
CSARDGNYGYTF | TRBJ1-2 | NA | TRBV20-1
CASTPLRDVHEQYF | TRBJ2-7 | NA | TRBV6-2/TRBV6-3
CATSRRQGVANTIYF | TRBJ1-3 | TRBD1 | TRBV15
CASSFGLAGGRNTQYF | TRBJ2-3 | TRBD2 | TRBV5-4
CASSYSAGGRGGQFF | TRBJ2-1 | TRBD2 | TRBV6-2/TRBV6-3
CSPGLAGSFYNEQFF | TRBJ2-1 | TRBD2 | TRBV20-1
CASKGWEGALALEPQHF | TRBJ1-5 | TRBD1 | TRBV6-2/TRBV6-3
CSVEEGRLMNF | TRBJ2-5 | NA | TRBV29-1
CASSFGGFSYEQYF | TRBJ2-7 | TRBD2 | TRBV12-3/TRBV12-4
CASSISGGNTDTQYF | TRBJ2-3 | TRBD2 | TRBV9
CASSSQEGGTEAFF | TRBJ1-1 | NA | TRBV5-1
CASVDRGSTDTQYF | TRBJ2-3 | TRBD1 | TRBV5-1
CASSLSKGYTEAFF | TRBJ1-1 | NA | TRBV5-4
CASSAETGPYEQYF | TRBJ2-7 | NA | TRBV2
CASSLGAPNEKLFF | TRBJ1-4 | NA | TRBV7-9
CASSSTGTSYGYTF | TRBJ1-2 | NA | TRBV5-1